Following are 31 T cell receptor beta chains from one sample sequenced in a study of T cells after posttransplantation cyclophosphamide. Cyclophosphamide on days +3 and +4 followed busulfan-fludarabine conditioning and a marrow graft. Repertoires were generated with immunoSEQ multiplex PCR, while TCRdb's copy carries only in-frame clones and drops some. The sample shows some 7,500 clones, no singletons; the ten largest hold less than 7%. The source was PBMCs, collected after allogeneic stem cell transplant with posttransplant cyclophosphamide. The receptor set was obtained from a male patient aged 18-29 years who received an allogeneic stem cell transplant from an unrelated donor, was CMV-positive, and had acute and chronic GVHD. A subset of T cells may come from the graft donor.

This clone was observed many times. The CDR3 bases are TGTGCCAGCAGCTTAGTATCTAGCGGGACAGGCCCAAATGAGCAGTTCTTC. Encoded protein: CASSLVSSGTGPNEQFF. The chain is built from TRBV7-2 and TRBJ2-1; weak D call: TRBD2 (9 bases). V dropped 1 base and J dropped 7 bases, with 20 bases sitting between them. There are 17 residues in the CDR3. CDR1 is SGHTA, CDR2 FQGNSA, per germline.

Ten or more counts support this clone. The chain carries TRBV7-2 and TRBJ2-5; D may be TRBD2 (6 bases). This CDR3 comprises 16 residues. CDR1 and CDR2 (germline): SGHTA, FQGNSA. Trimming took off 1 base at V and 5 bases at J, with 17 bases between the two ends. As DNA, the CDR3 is TGTGCCAGCAGCTTAGTGGGACGGGGGTTAGGGGAGACCCAGTACTTC. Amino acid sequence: CASSLVGRGLGETQYF.

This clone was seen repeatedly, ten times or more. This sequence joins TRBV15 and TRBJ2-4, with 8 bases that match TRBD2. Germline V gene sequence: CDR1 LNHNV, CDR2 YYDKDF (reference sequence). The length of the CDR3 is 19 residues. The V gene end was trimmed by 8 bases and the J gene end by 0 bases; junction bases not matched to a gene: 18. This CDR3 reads CATHQSGSRPALAKNIQYF. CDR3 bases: TGTGCCACCCATCAGAGCGGGAGTCGACCGGCCCTAGCCAAAAACATTCAGTACTTC.

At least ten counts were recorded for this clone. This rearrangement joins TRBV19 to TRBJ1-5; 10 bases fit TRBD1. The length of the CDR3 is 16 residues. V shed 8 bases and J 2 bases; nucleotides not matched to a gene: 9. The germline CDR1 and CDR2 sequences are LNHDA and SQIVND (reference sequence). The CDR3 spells CASLDPGTGGNQPQHF. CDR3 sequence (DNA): TGTGCCAGTCTAGACCCCGGGACAGGGGGCAATCAGCCCCAGCATTTT. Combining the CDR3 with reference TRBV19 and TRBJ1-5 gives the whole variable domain DGGITQSPKYLFRKEGQNVTLSCEQNLNHDAMYWYRQDPGQGLRLIYYSQIVNDFQKGDIAEGYSVSREKKESFPLTVTSAQKNPTAFYLCASLDPGTGGNQPQHFGDGTRLSIL.

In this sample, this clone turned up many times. As DNA, the CDR3 is TGTGCCAGCAGCCAAAACGACCGGACAGCGAAGTCGGATGGCTACACCTTC. It translates to CASSQNDRTAKSDGYTF. The rearrangement uses TRBV2 and TRBJ1-2; the D gene is possibly TRBD1 (6 bases). Germline V gene data show CDR1 as SNHLY and CDR2 as FYNNEI. The CDR3 contains 17 residues. The V end was cut by 6 bases, the J end by 6 bases, with 26 bases between.

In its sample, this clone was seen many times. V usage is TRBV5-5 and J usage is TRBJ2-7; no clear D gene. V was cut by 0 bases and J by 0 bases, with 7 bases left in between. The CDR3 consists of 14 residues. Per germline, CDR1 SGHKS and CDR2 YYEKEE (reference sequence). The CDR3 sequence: CASSLASVSYEQYF. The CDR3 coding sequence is TGTGCCAGCAGCTTGGCTTCCGTCTCCTACGAGCAGTACTTC.

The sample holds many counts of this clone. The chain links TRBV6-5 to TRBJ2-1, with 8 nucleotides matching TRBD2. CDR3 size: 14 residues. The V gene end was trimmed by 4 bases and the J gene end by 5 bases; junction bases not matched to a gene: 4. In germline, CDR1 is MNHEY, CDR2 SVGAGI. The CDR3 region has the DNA TGTGCCAGCAGTTCAGCGGGGGTAAACAATGAGCAGTTCTTC. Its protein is CASSSAGVNNEQFF.

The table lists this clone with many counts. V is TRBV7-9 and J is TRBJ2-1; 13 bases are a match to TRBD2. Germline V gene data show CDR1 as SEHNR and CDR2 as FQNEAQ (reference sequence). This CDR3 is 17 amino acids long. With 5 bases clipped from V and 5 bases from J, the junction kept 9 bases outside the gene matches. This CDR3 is CASSPYPGTSGDNEQFF. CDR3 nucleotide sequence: TGTGCCAGCAGCCCCTACCCCGGGACTAGCGGGGACAATGAGCAGTTCTTC.

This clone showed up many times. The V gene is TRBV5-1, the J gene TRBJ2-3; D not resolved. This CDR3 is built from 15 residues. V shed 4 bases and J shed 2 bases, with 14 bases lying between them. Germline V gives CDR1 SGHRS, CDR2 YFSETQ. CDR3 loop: CASSQNDWNTDTQYF. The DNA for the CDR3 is TGCGCCAGCAGCCAGAACGACTGGAACACAGATACGCAGTATTTT.

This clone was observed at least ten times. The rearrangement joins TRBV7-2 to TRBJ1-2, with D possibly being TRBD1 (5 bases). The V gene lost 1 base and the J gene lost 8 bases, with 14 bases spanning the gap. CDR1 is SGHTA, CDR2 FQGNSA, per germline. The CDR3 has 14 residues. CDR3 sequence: CASSLDTGERGYTF. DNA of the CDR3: TGTGCCAGCAGCTTAGATACGGGGGAGCGGGGCTACACCTTC.

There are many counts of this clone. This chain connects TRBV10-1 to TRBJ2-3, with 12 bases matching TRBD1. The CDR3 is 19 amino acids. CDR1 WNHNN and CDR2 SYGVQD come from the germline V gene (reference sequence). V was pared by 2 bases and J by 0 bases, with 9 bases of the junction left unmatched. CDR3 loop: CASSEGTGGFETSTDTQYF. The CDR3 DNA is TGCGCCAGCAGTGAGGGGACAGGGGGCTTTGAAACTAGCACAGATACGCAGTATTTT.

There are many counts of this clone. CDR3 sequence reads: CSASRQGPAFF. The CDR3, as DNA: TGCAGTGCTAGTAGGCAGGGGCCAGCTTTCTTT. This chain connects TRBV20-1 to TRBJ1-1; perhaps TRBD1 as D (6 bases). CDR3 length: 11 residues. Trimming left V 3 bases short and J 10 bases short, with 12 bases between. CDR1 and CDR2 from the germline V gene are DFQATT and SNEGSKA (reference sequence).

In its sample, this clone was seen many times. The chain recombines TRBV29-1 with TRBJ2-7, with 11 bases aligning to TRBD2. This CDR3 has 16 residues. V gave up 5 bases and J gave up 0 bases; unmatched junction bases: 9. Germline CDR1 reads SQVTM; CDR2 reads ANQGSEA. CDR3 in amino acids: CSVNQPTSGGSYEQYF. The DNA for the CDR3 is TGCAGCGTTAACCAACCTACTAGCGGGGGCTCCTACGAGCAGTACTTC.

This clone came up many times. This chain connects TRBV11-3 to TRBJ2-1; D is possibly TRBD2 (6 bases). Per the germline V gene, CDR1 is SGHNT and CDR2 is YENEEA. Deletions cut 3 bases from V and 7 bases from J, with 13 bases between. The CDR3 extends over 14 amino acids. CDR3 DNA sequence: TGTGCCAGCAGCTTTACCGGGACTCCGAATGAGCAGTTCTTC. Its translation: CASSFTGTPNEQFF.

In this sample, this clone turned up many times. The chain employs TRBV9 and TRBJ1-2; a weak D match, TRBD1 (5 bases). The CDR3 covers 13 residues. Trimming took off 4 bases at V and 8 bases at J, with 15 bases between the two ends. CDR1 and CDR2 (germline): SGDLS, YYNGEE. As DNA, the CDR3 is TGTGCCAGCAGCTCCGGGGGGGTATGGGGCTACACCTTC. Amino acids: CASSSGGVWGYTF.

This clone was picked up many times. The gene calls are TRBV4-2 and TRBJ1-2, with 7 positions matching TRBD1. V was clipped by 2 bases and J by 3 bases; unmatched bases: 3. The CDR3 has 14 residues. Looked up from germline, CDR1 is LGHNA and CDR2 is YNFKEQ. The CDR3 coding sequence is TGTGCCAGCAGCCAAAACAGGGGAGACTATGGCTACACCTTC. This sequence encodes CASSQNRGDYGYTF.

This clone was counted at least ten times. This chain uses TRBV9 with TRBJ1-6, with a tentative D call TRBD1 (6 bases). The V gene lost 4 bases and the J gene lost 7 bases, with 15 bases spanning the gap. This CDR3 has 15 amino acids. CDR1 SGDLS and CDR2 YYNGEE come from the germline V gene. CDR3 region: CASSSLQGQNSPLHF. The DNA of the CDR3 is TGTGCCAGCAGCAGTCTACAGGGCCAGAATTCACCCCTCCACTTT. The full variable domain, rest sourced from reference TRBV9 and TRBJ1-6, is DSGVTQTPKHLITATGQRVTLRCSPRSGDLSVYWYQQSLDQGLQFLIQYYNGEERAKGNILERFSAQQFPDLHSELNLSSLELGDSALYFCASSSLQGQNSPLHFGNGTRLTVT.

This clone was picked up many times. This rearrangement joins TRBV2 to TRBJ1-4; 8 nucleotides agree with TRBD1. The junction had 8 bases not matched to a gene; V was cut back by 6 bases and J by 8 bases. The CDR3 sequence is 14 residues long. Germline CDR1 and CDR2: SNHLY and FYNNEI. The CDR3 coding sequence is TGTGCCAGCAGGGCTGACAGGGGAAGCGAAAAACTGTTTTTT. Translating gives CASRADRGSEKLFF. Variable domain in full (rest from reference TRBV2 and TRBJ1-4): EPEVTQTPSHQVTQMGQEVILRCVPISNHLYFYWYRQILGQKVEFLVSFYNNEISEKSEIFDDQFSVERPDGSNFTLKIRSTKLEDSAMYFCASRADRGSEKLFFGSGTQLSVL.

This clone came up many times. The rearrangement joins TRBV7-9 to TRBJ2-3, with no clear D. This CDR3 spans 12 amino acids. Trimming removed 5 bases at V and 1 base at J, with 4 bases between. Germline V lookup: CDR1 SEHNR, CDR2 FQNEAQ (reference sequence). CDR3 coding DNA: TGTGCCAGCAGCCATCGCACAGATACGCAGTATTTT. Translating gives CASSHRTDTQYF.

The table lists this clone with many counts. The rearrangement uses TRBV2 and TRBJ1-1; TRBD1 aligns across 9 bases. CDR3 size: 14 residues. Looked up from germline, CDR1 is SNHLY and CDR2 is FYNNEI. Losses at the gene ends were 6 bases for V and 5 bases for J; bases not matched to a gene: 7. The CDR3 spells CASRFGQGFTEAFF. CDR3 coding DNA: TGTGCCAGCAGGTTTGGACAGGGGTTTACTGAAGCTTTCTTT.

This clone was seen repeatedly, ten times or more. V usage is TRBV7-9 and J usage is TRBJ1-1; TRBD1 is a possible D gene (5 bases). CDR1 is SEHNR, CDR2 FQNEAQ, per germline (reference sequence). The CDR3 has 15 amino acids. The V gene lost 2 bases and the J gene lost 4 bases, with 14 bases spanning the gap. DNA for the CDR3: TGTGCCAGCAGCTTATTTACAGGTCCGGGCACTGAAGCTTTCTTT. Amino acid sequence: CASSLFTGPGTEAFF. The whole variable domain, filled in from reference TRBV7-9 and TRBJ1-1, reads DTGVSQNPRHKITKRGQNVTFRCDPISEHNRLYWYRQTLGQGPEFLTYFQNEAQLEKSRLLSDRFSAERPKGSFSTLEIQRTEQGDSAMYLCASSLFTGPGTEAFFGQGTRLTVV.

The DNA of the CDR3 is TGTGCCAGCAGCTTAGACGACTCTCAGCCCCAGCATTTT. This sequence encodes CASSLDDSQPQHF. The rearrangement joins TRBV7-2 to TRBJ1-5; no clear D gene. V lost 1 base to trimming and J lost 6 bases, with 7 bases between them. The CDR3 consists of 13 residues. CDR1 and CDR2 (germline): SGHTA, FQGNSA. The variable domain in full, completed from reference TRBV7-2 and TRBJ1-5, reads GAGVSQSPSNKVTEKGKDVELRCDPISGHTALYWYRQSLGQGLEFLIYFQGNSAPDKSGLPSDRFSAERTGGSVSTLTIQRTQQEDSAVYLCASSLDDSQPQHFGDGTRLSIL.

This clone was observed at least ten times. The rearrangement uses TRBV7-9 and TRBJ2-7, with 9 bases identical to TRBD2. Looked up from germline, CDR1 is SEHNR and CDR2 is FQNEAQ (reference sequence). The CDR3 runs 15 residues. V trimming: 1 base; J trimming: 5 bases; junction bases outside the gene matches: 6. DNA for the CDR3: TGTGCCAGCAGCTTAGGGGCGGGGGGGCCAAACGAGCAGTACTTC. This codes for CASSLGAGGPNEQYF.

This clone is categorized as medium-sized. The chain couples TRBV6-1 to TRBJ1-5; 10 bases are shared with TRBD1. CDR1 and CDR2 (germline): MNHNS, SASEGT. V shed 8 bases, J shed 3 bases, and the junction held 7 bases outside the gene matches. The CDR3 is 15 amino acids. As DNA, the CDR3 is TGTGCCAGCTCGGAGGGACAGGGGAACAATCAGCCCCAGCATTTT. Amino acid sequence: CASSEGQGNNQPQHF.

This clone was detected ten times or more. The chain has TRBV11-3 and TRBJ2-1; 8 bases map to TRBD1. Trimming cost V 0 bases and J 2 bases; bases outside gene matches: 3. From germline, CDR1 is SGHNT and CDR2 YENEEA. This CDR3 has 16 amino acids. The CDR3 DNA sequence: TGTGCCAGCAGCTTAGAATCGACAGGGGCCTACAATGAGCAGTTCTTC. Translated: CASSLESTGAYNEQFF.

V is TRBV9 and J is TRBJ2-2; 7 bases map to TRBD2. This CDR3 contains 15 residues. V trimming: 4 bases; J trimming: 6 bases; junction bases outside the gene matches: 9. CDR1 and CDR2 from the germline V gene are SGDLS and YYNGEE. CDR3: CASSIDGLGAGELFF. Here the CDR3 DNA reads TGTGCCAGCAGCATAGACGGACTAGGAGCCGGGGAGCTGTTTTTT. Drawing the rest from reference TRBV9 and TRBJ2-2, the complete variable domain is DSGVTQTPKHLITATGQRVTLRCSPRSGDLSVYWYQQSLDQGLQFLIQYYNGEERAKGNILERFSAQQFPDLHSELNLSSLELGDSALYFCASSIDGLGAGELFFGEGSRLTVL.

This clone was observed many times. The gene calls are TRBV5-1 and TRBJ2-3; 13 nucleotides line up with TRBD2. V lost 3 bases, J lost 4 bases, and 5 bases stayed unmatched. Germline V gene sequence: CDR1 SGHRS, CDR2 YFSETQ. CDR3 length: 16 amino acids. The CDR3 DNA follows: TGCGCCAGCAGCTCACTAGCGGGGGGGCCGGCAGATACGCAGTATTTT. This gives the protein CASSSLAGGPADTQYF. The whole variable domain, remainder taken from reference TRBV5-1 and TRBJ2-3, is KAGVTQTPRYLIKTRGQQVTLSCSPISGHRSVSWYQQTPGQGLQFLFEYFSETQRNKGNFPGRFSGRQFSNSRSEMNVSTLELGDSALYLCASSSLAGGPADTQYFGPGTRLTVL.

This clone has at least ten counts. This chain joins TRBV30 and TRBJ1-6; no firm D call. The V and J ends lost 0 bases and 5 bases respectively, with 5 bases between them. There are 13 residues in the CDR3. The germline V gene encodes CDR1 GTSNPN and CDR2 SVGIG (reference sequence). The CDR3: CAWSVRDNSPLHF. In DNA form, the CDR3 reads TGTGCCTGGAGTGTCCGGGATAATTCACCCCTCCACTTT.

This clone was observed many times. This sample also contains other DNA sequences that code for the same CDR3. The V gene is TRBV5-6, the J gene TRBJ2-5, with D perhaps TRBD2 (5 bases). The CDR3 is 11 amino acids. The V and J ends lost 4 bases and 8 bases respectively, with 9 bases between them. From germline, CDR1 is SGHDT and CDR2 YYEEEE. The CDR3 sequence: CASSDGLTQYF. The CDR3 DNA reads TGTGCCAGCAGCGACGGACTTACCCAGTACTTC. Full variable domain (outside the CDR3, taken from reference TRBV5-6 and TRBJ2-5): DAGVTQSPTHLIKTRGQQVTLRCSPKSGHDTVSWYQQALGQGPQFIFQYYEEEERQRGNFPDRFSGHQFPNYSSELNVNALLLGDSALYLCASSDGLTQYFGPGTRLLVL.

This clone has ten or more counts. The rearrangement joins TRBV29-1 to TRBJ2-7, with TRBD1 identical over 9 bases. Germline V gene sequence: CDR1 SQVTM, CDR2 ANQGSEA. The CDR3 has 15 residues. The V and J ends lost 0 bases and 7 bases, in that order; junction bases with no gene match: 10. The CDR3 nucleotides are TGCAGCGTTGAAGACCCGGGACAGGGTATTCAGGAGCAGTACTTC. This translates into CSVEDPGQGIQEQYF.

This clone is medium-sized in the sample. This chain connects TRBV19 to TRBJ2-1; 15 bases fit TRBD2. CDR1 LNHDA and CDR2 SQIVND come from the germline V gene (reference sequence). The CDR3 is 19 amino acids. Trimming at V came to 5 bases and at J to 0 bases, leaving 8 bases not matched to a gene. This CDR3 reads CASSLPGLAGGSSYNEQFF. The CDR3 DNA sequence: TGTGCCAGTAGTCTCCCAGGACTAGCGGGGGGGAGCTCCTACAATGAGCAGTTCTTC.